This T cell receptor (beta chain) was obtained from a study of blood T cell repertoires in COVID-19. As for the study in general: Both acute and convalescent COVID-19 samples were obtained from the United States, Italy and Spain.

As originally analysed: Counts of nucleated cells, estimated from reference gene primer amplification, were obtained. Profiling relied on immunoSEQ multiplex PCR, and the TCRdb table lists in-frame clones only, not all of them. Clone size and the V and J calls come from that table; the DNA yielded D and trimming. Of approximately 180,000 clones in the sample, roughly 90% were seen once. CDR1 is SGHTA, CDR2 FQGNSA, per germline. Trimming took 3 bases from V and 3 from J, leaving 12 bases between them. This CDR3 comprises 16 residues. This clonotype originated in a human donor with acute COVID-19. The donor label of this sample is uncertain. The genes are TRBV7-2 and TRBJ1-6; D ambiguous. Sequencing was done on a sample of PBMCs or T cells enriched from blood (not recorded which). The CDR3 DNA follows: TGTGCCAGCAGCTTGGGTGCAGGTATCTATAATTCACCCCTCCACTTT. Its protein product is CASSLGAGIYNSPLHF.